The rows below give T cell receptor beta chains drawn from one sample of a study of blood T cell repertoires in COVID-19. The table came from immunoSEQ multiplex PCR; TCRdb's copy has only in-frame clones and leaves some out. Of around 180,000 clones in the sample, about four fifths were seen once. The sample taken for sequencing was peripheral blood. These receptors all come from a man between 70 and 80 years old with active or convalescent COVID-19. Each CDR3 is given without its conserved first and last residue. Rows may omit the clone size; those that give it use once, few, many or a size class.

V gene	clone size	J gene	CDR3 protein
TRBV6-5	few	TRBJ2-6	ASSLGSGANVLT
TRBV9	NA	TRBJ2-4	ASSVDVGQRNIQY
TRBV19	NA	TRBJ1-5	AAMTVPQKPGNQPQH
TRBV10-3	NA	TRBJ1-1	AISESGQLNTEAF
TRBV7-6	many	TRBJ2-1	ASSPPAGVGYNEQF
TRBV5-1	once	TRBJ2-7	ASSSGVLAGSYEQY
TRBV28	NA	TRBJ2-1	ASSLQGTAEQF
TRBV10-1	NA	TRBJ2-7	ASSQGPGLYEQY
TRBV5-1	NA	TRBJ1-2	ASNLEGAEGYT
TRBV9	NA	TRBJ2-1	ASSGLSGEYNEQF
TRBV19	NA	TRBJ1-1	ASSPLDRENTEAF
TRBV19	NA	TRBJ1-1	ASSPDRGIGSF
TRBV7-9	NA	TRBJ2-2	ASSGPGGSGELF
TRBV19	NA	TRBJ1-5	ASTTSGGNQPQH
TRBV3-1/TRBV3-2	few	TRBJ2-1	ASSQDHWASSYNEQF
TRBV19	once	TRBJ1-2	ASKQTVHYGYT
TRBV7-6	NA	TRBJ2-2	ASSSSPSGKLF
TRBV7-8	NA	TRBJ1-2	ASSLATRDRPLLYGYT
TRBV11-2	few	TRBJ2-3	ASSLLGSTDTQY
TRBV7-2	NA	TRBJ1-2	ASSSAGTGYGYT
TRBV10-3	NA	TRBJ2-3	AISEEQGGTQY
TRBV7-2	NA	TRBJ1-2	ASSATGGVNYGYT
TRBV11-3	few	TRBJ2-7	ASSAAGQGSLY
TRBV6-6	NA	TRBJ2-5	ASSYPPRGKETQY
TRBV12-3/TRBV12-4	few	TRBJ1-2	ASSPIQRYGYT
TRBV5-6	NA	TRBJ2-5	ASREAEGQY
TRBV5-1	NA	TRBJ2-1	ASSPRQGGPGEQF
TRBV18	NA	TRBJ1-2	ASSPNRDNRPNGYT
TRBV9	few	TRBJ2-7	ASSPRQVSYEQY
TRBV2	NA	TRBJ2-1	ASRTSEGGYNEQF
TRBV19	once	TRBJ1-5	ASSRGFGQPQH
TRBV19	NA	TRBJ1-1	ASSPSTSTEAF
TRBV29-1	few	TRBJ1-3	SVGEENTIY
TRBV6-5	many	TRBJ2-5	ASSYSRLAETQY
TRBV7-2	NA	TRBJ2-2	ASSLTSVSGGELF
TRBV5-1	few	TRBJ1-4	ASRRTGEPTNEKLF
TRBV9	NA	TRBJ2-3	ASSVRGDSTDTQY
TRBV7-9	NA	TRBJ2-3	ASSLGRLAGEDTQY
TRBV5-1	NA	TRBJ2-3	ASSSPGLAEETQY
TRBV4-1	NA	TRBJ1-1	ASSQEGRGAEAF
TRBV21-1	NA	TRBJ1-5	ASGKGFGNIRQH
TRBV10-1	NA	TRBJ2-5	ASSEGAPGLAGSPQY